This T cell receptor (beta chain) was recorded in a study of blood T cell repertoires in COVID-19. Study details: Some COVID-19 samples were acute and others convalescent; all came from the United States, Italy and Spain. The cDNA or gDNA used as material had been derived from T cells, B-cell-depleted T cells, or PBMCs.

V dropped 3 bases and J dropped 3; count of bases not matched to a gene: 5. CDR3 length equals 15 residues. Germline assignment: CDR1 MDHEN and CDR2 SYDVKM. Only in-frame clones appear in the TCRdb table, and some are missing; sequencing was by immunoSEQ multiplex PCR. The repertoire holds 250,000 or so clones, with around 87% as singletons. Enrollees, about 18 to 89 years old, lived in 24 US areas. The recovered donors of Cohort 3 showed two negative PCRs, clearance, or symptom resolution. What was sequenced was PBMCs or T cells enriched from blood (not recorded which). V usage is TRBV28 and J usage is TRBJ2-1; 7 nucleotides line up with TRBD1. The clonotype originates from a woman aged 45-60 years who had recovered from COVID-19. The CDR3 DNA reads TGTGCCAGCAGTTTCCGGGACAGCTACTACAATGAGCAGTTCTTC. This encodes CASSFRDSYYNEQFF.